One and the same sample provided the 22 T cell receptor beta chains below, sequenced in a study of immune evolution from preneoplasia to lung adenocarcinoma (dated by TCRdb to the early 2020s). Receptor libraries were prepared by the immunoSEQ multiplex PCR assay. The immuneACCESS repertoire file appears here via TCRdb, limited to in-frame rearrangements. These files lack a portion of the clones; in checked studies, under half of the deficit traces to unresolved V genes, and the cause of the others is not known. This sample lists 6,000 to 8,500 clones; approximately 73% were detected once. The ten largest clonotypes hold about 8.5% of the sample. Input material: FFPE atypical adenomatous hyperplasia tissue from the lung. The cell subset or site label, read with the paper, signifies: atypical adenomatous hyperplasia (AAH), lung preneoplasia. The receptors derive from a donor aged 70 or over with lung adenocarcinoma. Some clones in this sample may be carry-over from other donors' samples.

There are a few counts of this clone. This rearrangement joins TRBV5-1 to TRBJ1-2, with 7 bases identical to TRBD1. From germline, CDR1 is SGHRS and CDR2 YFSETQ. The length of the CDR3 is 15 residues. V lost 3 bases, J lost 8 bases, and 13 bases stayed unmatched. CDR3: CASSSTSTGAWGYTF. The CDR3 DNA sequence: TGCGCCAGCAGCTCAACTTCAACAGGGGCCTGGGGCTACACCTTC.

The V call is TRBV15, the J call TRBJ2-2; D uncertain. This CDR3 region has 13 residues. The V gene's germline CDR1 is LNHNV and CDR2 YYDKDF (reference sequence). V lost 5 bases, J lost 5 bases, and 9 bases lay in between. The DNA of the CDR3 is TGTGCCACCAGCCTCCAGAGAACCGGGGAGCTGTTTTTT. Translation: CATSLQRTGELFF.

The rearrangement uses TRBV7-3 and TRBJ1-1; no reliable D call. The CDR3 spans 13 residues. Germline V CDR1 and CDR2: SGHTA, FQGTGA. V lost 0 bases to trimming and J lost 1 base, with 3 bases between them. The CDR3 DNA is TGTGCCAGCAGCTTAACACCGAACACTGAAGCTTTCTTT. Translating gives CASSLTPNTEAFF.

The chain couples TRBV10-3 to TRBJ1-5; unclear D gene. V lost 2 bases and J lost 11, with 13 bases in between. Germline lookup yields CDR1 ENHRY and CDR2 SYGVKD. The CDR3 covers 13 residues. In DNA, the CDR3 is TGTGCCATCAGTGAGAACGGACGCCAGGCCCAGCATTTT. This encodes CAISENGRQAQHF.

CDR3 DNA: TGTGCCTGGAGTGCGGAAGAGACCCAGTACTTC. It yields the protein CAWSAEETQYF. V is TRBV30 and J is TRBJ2-5; no definite D call. This CDR3 contains 11 residues. Trimming removed 1 base from V and 3 bases from J, with 3 bases in between. CDR1 is GTSNPN and CDR2 is SVGIG in the germline V gene (reference sequence).

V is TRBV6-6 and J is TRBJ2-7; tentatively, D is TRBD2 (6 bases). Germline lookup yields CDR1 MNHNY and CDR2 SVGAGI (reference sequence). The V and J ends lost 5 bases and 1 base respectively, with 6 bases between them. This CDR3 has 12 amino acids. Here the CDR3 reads CASSAGSYEQYF. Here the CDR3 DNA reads TGTGCCAGCAGTGCGGGATCCTACGAGCAGTACTTC.

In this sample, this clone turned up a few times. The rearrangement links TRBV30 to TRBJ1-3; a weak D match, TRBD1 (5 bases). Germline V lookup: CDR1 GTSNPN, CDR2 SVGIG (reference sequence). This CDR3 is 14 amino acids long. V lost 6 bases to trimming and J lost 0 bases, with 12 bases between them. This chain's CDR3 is CACPRGGSGNTIYF. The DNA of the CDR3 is TGTGCCTGTCCTCGTGGGGGCTCTGGAAACACCATATATTTT.

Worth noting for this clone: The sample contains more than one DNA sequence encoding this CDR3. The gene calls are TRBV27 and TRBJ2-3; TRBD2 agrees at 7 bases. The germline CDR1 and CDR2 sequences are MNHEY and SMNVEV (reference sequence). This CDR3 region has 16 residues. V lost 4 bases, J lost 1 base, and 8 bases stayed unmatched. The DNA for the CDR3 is TGTGCCAGCAGTTCCAGACTAGCAGGAGGCACAGATACGCAGTATTTT. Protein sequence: CASSSRLAGGTDTQYF.

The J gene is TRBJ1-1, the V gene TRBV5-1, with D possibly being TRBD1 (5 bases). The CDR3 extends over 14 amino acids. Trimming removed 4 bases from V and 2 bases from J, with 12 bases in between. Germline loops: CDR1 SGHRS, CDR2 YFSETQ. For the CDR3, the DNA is TGCGCCAGCAGCCGGGGACGGATAAACACTGAAGCTTTCTTT. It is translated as CASSRGRINTEAFF.

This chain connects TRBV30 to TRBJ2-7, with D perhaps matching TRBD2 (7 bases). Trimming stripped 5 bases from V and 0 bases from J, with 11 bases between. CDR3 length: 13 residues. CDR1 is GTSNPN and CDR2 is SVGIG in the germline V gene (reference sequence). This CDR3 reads CAWWGGPSYEQYF. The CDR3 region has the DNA TGTGCCTGGTGGGGGGGCCCCTCCTACGAGCAGTACTTC.

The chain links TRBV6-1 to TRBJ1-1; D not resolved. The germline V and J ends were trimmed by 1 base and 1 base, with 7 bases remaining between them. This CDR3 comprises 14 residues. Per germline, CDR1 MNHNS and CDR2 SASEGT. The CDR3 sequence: CASSEGGKNTEAFF. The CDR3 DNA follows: TGTGCCAGCAGTGAAGGAGGCAAGAACACTGAAGCTTTCTTT.

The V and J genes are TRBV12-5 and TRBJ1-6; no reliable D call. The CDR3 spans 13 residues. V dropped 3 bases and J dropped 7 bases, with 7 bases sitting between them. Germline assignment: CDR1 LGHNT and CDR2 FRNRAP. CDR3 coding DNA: TGTGCTAGTGGTTTTGGTGGGAATTCACCCCTCCACTTT. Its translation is CASGFGGNSPLHF.

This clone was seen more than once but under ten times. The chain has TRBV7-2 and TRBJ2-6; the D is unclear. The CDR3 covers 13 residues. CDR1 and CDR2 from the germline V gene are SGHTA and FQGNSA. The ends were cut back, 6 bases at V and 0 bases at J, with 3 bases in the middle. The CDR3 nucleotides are TGTGCCAGCAGGGACTCTGGGGCCAACGTCCTGACTTTC. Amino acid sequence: CASRDSGANVLTF. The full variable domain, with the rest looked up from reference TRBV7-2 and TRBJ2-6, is GAGVSQSPSNKVTEKGKDVELRCDPISGHTALYWYRQSLGQGLEFLIYFQGNSAPDKSGLPSDRFSAERTGGSVSTLTIQRTQQEDSAVYLCASRDSGANVLTFGAGSRLTVL.

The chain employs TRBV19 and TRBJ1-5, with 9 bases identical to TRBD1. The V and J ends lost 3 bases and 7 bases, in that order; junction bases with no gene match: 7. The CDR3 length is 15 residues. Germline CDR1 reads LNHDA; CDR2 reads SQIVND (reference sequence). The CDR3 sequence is CASSMRGQGGQPQHF. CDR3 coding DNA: TGTGCCAGTAGTATGAGGGGACAGGGTGGCCAGCCCCAGCATTTT.

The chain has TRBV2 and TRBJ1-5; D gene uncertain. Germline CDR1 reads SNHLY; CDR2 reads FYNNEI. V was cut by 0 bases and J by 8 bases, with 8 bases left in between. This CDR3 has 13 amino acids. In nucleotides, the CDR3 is TGTGCCAGCAGTGAAGCGGTATTTGAGCCCCAGCATTTT. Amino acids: CASSEAVFEPQHF.

CDR3 nucleotide sequence: TGCAGTTATCTACCCGCAGATACGCAGTATTTT. Residues: CSYLPADTQYF. The chain employs TRBV20-1 and TRBJ2-3, with D unclear. This CDR3 comprises 11 residues. CDR1 and CDR2 from the germline V gene are DFQATT and SNEGSKA (reference sequence). V was pared by 8 bases and J by 4 bases, with 10 bases between.

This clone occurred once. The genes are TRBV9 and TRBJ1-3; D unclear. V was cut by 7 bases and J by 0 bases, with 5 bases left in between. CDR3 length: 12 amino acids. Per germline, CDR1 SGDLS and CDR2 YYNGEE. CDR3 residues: CASGSSGNTIYF. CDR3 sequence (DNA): TGTGCCAGCGGAAGCTCTGGAAACACCATATATTTT. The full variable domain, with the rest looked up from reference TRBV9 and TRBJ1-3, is DSGVTQTPKHLITATGQRVTLRCSPRSGDLSVYWYQQSLDQGLQFLIQYYNGEERAKGNILERFSAQQFPDLHSELNLSSLELGDSALYFCASGSSGNTIYFGEGSWLTVV.

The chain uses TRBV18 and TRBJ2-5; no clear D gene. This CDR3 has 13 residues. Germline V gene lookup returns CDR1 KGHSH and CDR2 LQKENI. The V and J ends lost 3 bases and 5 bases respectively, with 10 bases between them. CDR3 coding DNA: TGTGCCAGCTCACCTATTACCGGGGAGACCCAGTACTTC. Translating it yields CASSPITGETQYF.

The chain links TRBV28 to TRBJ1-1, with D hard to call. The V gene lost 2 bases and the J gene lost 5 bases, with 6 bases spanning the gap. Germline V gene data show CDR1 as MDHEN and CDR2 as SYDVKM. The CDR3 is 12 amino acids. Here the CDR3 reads CASSLARTEAFF. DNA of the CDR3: TGTGCCAGCAGTTTAGCTAGGACTGAAGCTTTCTTT. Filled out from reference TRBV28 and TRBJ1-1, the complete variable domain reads DVKVTQSSRYLVKRTGEKVFLECVQDMDHENMFWYRQDPGLGLRLIYFSYDVKMKEKGDIPEGYSVSREKKERFSLILESASTNQTSMYLCASSLARTEAFFGQGTRLTVV.

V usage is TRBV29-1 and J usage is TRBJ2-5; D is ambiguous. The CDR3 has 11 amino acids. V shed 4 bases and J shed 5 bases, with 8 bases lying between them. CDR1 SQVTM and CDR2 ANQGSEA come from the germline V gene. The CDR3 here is CSVGVSETQYF. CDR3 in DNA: TGCAGCGTTGGTGTCAGCGAGACCCAGTACTTC.

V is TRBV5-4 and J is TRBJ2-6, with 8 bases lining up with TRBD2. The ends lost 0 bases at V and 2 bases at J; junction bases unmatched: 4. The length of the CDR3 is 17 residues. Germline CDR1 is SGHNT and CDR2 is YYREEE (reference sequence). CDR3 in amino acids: CASSLERGRTGANVLTF. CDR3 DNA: TGTGCCAGCAGCTTGGAGCGGGGGAGGACTGGGGCCAACGTCCTGACTTTC.

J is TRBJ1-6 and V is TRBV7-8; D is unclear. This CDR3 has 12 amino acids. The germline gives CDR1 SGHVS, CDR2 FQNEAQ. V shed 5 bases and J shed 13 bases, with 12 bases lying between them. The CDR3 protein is CASSPTSTPLHF. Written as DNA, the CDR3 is TGTGCCAGCAGCCCCACTAGCACGCCCCTCCACTTT.